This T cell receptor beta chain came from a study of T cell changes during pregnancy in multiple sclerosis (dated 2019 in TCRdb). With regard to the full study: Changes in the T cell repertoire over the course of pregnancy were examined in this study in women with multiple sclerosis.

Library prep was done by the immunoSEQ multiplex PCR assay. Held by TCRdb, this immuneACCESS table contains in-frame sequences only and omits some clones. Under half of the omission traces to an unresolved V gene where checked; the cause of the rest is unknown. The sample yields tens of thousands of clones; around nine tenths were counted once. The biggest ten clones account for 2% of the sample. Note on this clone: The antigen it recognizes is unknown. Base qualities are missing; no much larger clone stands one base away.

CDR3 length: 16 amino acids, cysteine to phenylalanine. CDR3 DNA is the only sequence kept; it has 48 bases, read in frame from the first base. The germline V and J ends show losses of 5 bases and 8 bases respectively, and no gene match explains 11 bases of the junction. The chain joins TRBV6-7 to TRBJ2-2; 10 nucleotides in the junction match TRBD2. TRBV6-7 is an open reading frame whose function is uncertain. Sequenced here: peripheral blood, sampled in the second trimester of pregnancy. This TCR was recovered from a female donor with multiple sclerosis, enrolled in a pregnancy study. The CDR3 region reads CASSIIAGGLGGELFF. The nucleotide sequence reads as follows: TGTGCCAGCAGTATAATAGCGGGGGGACTTGGGGGGGAGCTGTTTTTT.